Presented here are 22 T cell receptor beta chains from one specimen sequenced in a study of blood T cell repertoires in COVID-19. Sequenced by immunoSEQ multiplex PCR; TCRdb stores in-frame clones only, minus some. The profile covers under 250,000 clones, with around 90% appearing a single time and over 0.8% taken by the ten largest. Sequencing was carried out using peripheral blood. Source of these receptors: a man aged 30-40 years with COVID-19, enrolled during active disease.

This clone was picked up one time. Other DNA sequences from this sample encode an identical CDR3 as well. The genes are TRBV24-1 and TRBJ2-3; the match to TRBD2 covers 8 bases. The V gene end was trimmed by 4 bases and the J gene end by 4 bases; junction bases not matched to a gene: 3. Germline CDR1 reads KGHDR; CDR2 reads SFDVKD. The CDR3 loop spans 14 amino acids. The CDR3 loop reads CATSDPGGPDTQYF. The DNA of the CDR3 is TGTGCCACCAGTGACCCGGGGGGGCCAGATACGCAGTATTTT.

The chain has TRBV6-1 and TRBJ1-2; TRBD1 agrees at 9 bases. J was trimmed by 5 bases and V by 2 bases; bases with no gene match: 9. Germline CDR1 reads MNHNS; CDR2 reads SASEGT. The CDR3 runs 16 residues. The CDR3 nucleotides are TGTGCCAGCAGTGAATCGGGGGACAGGGAGGTGTATGGCTACACCTTC. Its translation is CASSESGDREVYGYTF.

This clone was picked up one time. V and J are TRBV11-3 and TRBJ1-6; the D is unclear. The germline CDR1 and CDR2 sequences are SGHNT and YENEEA. Trimming removed 4 bases from V and 9 bases from J, with 16 bases in between. The CDR3 totals 15 residues. CDR3 region: CASSYSSLPGSPLHF. DNA for the CDR3: TGTGCCAGCAGCTACTCGAGCCTGCCGGGTTCACCCCTCCACTTT. The entire variable domain, with the rest obtained from reference TRBV11-3 and TRBJ1-6, is as follows: EAGVVQSPRYKIIEKKQPVAFWCNPISGHNTLYWYLQNLGQGPELLIRYENEEAVDDSQLPKDRFSAERLKGVDSTLKIQPAELGDSAVYLCASSYSSLPGSPLHFGNGTRLTVT.

This clone was seen once. The chain joins TRBV6-5 to TRBJ2-7; TRBD1 matches at 10 bases. This CDR3 spans 15 amino acids. Germline V gene sequence: CDR1 MNHEY, CDR2 SVGAGI. The V segment lost 2 bases and the J segment 4 bases; nucleotides outside the gene matches: 5. The CDR3 protein is CASSYGTGDSYEQYF. DNA for the CDR3: TGTGCCAGCAGTTACGGGACAGGGGATAGTTACGAGCAGTACTTC.

The chain recombines TRBV6-5 with TRBJ1-6; TRBD1 aligns across 7 bases. This CDR3 is 13 amino acids long. The germline V gene has CDR1 MNHEY and CDR2 SVGAGI. J was trimmed by 7 bases and V by 5 bases; bases with no gene match: 2. CDR3 sequence: CASSLQGNSPLHF. CDR3 coding DNA: TGTGCCAGCAGTCTACAGGGGAATTCACCCCTCCACTTT.

This clone was observed a handful of times. V is TRBV5-1 and J is TRBJ1-1; no firm D call. Per germline, CDR1 SGHRS and CDR2 YFSETQ. Trimming took off 0 bases at V and 3 bases at J, with 9 bases between the two ends. The CDR3 has 14 amino acids. The CDR3 nucleotides are TGCGCCAGCAGCTTGGGGCGGGCGGACACTGAAGCTTTCTTT. Translated, it gives CASSLGRADTEAFF.

This clone was detected once. The chain employs TRBV4-1 and TRBJ2-3; TRBD2 might be the D (5 bases). The CDR3 loop spans 14 amino acids. In germline, CDR1 is MGHRA, CDR2 YSYEKL. Trimming shortened V by 2 bases and J by 7 bases, and 13 bases separated the two germline ends. CDR3: CASSQPTRRYTQYF. The CDR3 DNA reads TGCGCCAGCAGCCAACCGACCCGGAGGTATACGCAGTATTTT.

The CDR3 DNA follows: TGTGCCAGCAGTGACTCAGGGGGCTATGGCTACACCTTC. This gives the protein CASSDSGGYGYTF. The chain carries TRBV6-4 and TRBJ1-2; TRBD1 might be the D (6 bases). V lost 0 bases and J lost 4, with 6 bases in between. The germline V gene has CDR1 MRHNA and CDR2 SNTAGT. This CDR3 comprises 13 residues.

The sample holds a few counts of this clone. This sequence joins TRBV14 and TRBJ2-7, with 12 bases matching TRBD2. Germline CDR1 reads SGHDN; CDR2 reads FVKESK. This CDR3 has 17 residues. Unmatched junction bases numbered 7, after V lost 2 bases and J lost 2 bases. CDR3 nucleotides: TGTGCCAGCAGCCAACCCGGACTAGCGGGGCCGCCCTACGAGCAGTACTTC. Translation gives CASSQPGLAGPPYEQYF. Combining the CDR3 with reference TRBV14 and TRBJ2-7 gives the whole variable domain EAGVTQFPSHSVIEKGQTVTLRCDPISGHDNLYWYRRVMGKEIKFLLHFVKESKQDESGMPNNRFLAERTGGTYSTLKVQPAELEDSGVYFCASSQPGLAGPPYEQYFGPGTRLTVT.

This clone was observed a few times. This chain uses TRBV9 with TRBJ2-7, with TRBD2 matching over 15 bases. There are 15 residues in the CDR3. Trimming cost V 0 bases and J 5 bases; bases outside gene matches: 0. Germline V gene sequence: CDR1 SGDLS, CDR2 YYNGEE. CDR3 DNA: TGTGCCAGCAGCGTAGGGACTAGCGGGGGGGACGAGCAGTACTTC. This codes for CASSVGTSGGDEQYF.

The gene calls are TRBV24-1 and TRBJ2-1; maybe TRBD1 (5 bases). The CDR3 is 15 residues long. The V gene's germline CDR1 is KGHDR and CDR2 SFDVKD. Trimming cost V 5 bases and J 6 bases, with 16 bases left between them. The DNA for the CDR3 is TGTGCCACCAGTGGGGCGGCAGGGCCCCGCAATGAGCAGTTCTTC. Its translation is CATSGAAGPRNEQFF.

This chain joins TRBV10-1 and TRBJ2-1, with 9 bases lining up with TRBD2. Per the germline V gene, CDR1 is WNHNN and CDR2 is SYGVQD (reference sequence). CDR3 length equals 17 residues. The V gene end was trimmed by 0 bases and the J gene end by 8 bases; junction bases not matched to a gene: 11. The CDR3 region has the DNA TGCGCCAGCAGTGAGTCCGTACTGGCGGGGGGGCGGGATGAGCAGTTCTTC. This encodes CASSESVLAGGRDEQFF.

The V call is TRBV19, the J call TRBJ1-5; 12 bases match TRBD1. V shed 3 bases, J shed 6 bases, and the junction held 6 bases outside the gene matches. This CDR3 region has 16 residues. Germline lookup yields CDR1 LNHDA and CDR2 SQIVND (reference sequence). The CDR3 loop reads CASSMAGQGATQPQHF. Here the CDR3 DNA reads TGTGCCAGTAGTATGGCGGGACAGGGGGCAACTCAGCCCCAGCATTTT. Complete variable domain (other parts from reference TRBV19 and TRBJ1-5): DGGITQSPKYLFRKEGQNVTLSCEQNLNHDAMYWYRQDPGQGLRLIYYSQIVNDFQKGDIAEGYSVSREKKESFPLTVTSAQKNPTAFYLCASSMAGQGATQPQHFGDGTRLSIL.

V usage is TRBV11-2 and J usage is TRBJ1-1; D is uncertain. CDR1 is SGHAT and CDR2 is FQNNGV in the germline V gene. V was trimmed by 1 base and J by 3 bases, leaving 12 bases between them. The CDR3 is 15 amino acids. The CDR3 loop is CASSLVFRRDTEAFF. In nucleotides, the CDR3 is TGTGCCAGCAGCTTAGTGTTCCGACGGGACACTGAAGCTTTCTTT. Combining the CDR3 with reference TRBV11-2 and TRBJ1-1 gives the whole variable domain EAGVAQSPRYKIIEKRQSVAFWCNPISGHATLYWYQQILGQGPKLLIQFQNNGVVDDSQLPKDRFSAERLKGVDSTLKIQPAKLEDSAVYLCASSLVFRRDTEAFFGQGTRLTVV.

The rearrangement joins TRBV5-1 to TRBJ2-3; a possible D gene is TRBD2 (5 bases). V was cut by 1 base and J by 1 base, with 7 bases left in between. The CDR3 contains 14 residues. CDR1 and CDR2 from the germline V gene are SGHRS and YFSETQ. The CDR3 is CASSLFGGTDTQYF. The CDR3 DNA follows: TGCGCCAGCAGCTTGTTCGGGGGCACAGATACGCAGTATTTT.

The rearrangement uses TRBV9 and TRBJ2-3, with TRBD1 identical over 8 bases. The CDR3 is made up of 15 amino acids. The junction had 4 bases not matched to a gene; V was cut back by 1 base and J by 3 bases. The germline V gene encodes CDR1 SGDLS and CDR2 YYNGEE. The CDR3 protein is CASSVQGALTDTQYF. DNA for the CDR3: TGTGCCAGCAGCGTACAGGGGGCATTAACAGATACGCAGTATTTT.

This clone came up a few times. V is TRBV2 and J is TRBJ1-2; D gene unclear. Germline V gene sequence: CDR1 SNHLY, CDR2 FYNNEI. The CDR3 spans 14 residues. Trimming took off 2 bases at V and 8 bases at J, with 15 bases between the two ends. CDR3 loop: CASSEMGGRFGYTF. The CDR3 DNA reads TGTGCCAGCAGTGAAATGGGAGGTCGCTTCGGCTACACCTTC.

The DNA for the CDR3 is TGTGCCACCAGCAGAGTTAGGGGAAGCTCCTATAATTCACCCCTCCACTTT. Its translation is CATSRVRGSSYNSPLHF. V gene TRBV15 combines with J gene TRBJ1-6; D is perhaps TRBD1 (5 bases). Deletions cut 1 base from V and 0 bases from J, with 10 bases between. The CDR3 runs 17 residues. Germline values: CDR1 LNHNV, CDR2 YYDKDF (reference sequence).

V is TRBV18 and J is TRBJ1-2; 8 positions agree with TRBD1. J lost 0 bases, V lost 5 bases, and 2 bases had no gene match. The germline gives CDR1 KGHSH, CDR2 LQKENI. The CDR3 is 14 residues long. CDR3 nucleotide sequence: TGTGCCAGCTCAGGGGACAGGACTAACTATGGCTACACCTTC. Amino acid sequence: CASSGDRTNYGYTF.

The V call is TRBV3-1 (or the pseudogene TRBV3-2), the J call TRBJ1-2, with D uncertain. The CDR3 runs to 12 residues. The germline V gene has CDR1 LGHDT and CDR2 YNNKEL (reference sequence). Trimming removed 1 base from V and 8 bases from J, with 8 bases in between. CDR3 coding DNA: TGTGCCAGCAGCCAAGCAGGCATCGGCTACACCTTC. This encodes CASSQAGIGYTF.

This clone was counted a few times. This chain uses TRBV5-6 with TRBJ2-7, with 10 bases matching TRBD1. After removal of 4 bases from V and 3 bases from J, the junction contained 10 bases not matched to a gene. The germline gives CDR1 SGHDT, CDR2 YYEEEE. The CDR3 extends over 16 amino acids. The CDR3 DNA reads as TGTGCCAGCAGCGAAGCCGGGACAGGGGCCTTCTACGAGCAGTACTTC. The encoded protein is CASSEAGTGAFYEQYF. Supplemented by reference TRBV5-6 and TRBJ2-7, the full variable domain reads DAGVTQSPTHLIKTRGQQVTLRCSPKSGHDTVSWYQQALGQGPQFIFQYYEEEERQRGNFPDRFSGHQFPNYSSELNVNALLLGDSALYLCASSEAGTGAFYEQYFGPGTRLTVT.

The CDR3 DNA reads as TGTGCCAGCTCACCCTTAGGGGGCGAGTCTGGAAACACCATATATTTT. Protein product: CASSPLGGESGNTIYF. The chain couples TRBV18 to TRBJ1-3; 7 bases match TRBD1. J lost 1 base, V lost 3 bases, and 6 bases had no gene match. Germline V gene sequence: CDR1 KGHSH, CDR2 LQKENI. This CDR3 contains 16 residues.